This T cell receptor beta chain was retrieved from a study of OX40 agonist ivuxolimab in advanced cancers. TCRdb keeps only in-frame clones here, not all; method: immunoSEQ multiplex PCR. The data hold tens of thousands of clones, with around 85% observed a single time. Germline V gene data show CDR1 as MDHEN and CDR2 as SYDVKM. V was cut by 2 bases and J by 6 bases, with 19 bases left in between. The CDR3 sequence is 16 residues long. This chain joins TRBV28 and TRBJ1-2; a weak D match, TRBD1 (6 bases). Sequenced here: CD4+ or CD8+ T cells sorted from blood, sampled in a trial of the OX40 agonist ivuxolimab. This clonotype was sampled from an adult with an advanced solid tumor such as melanoma, head and neck, liver or kidney cancer. CDR3 sequence reads: CASSLPVGQISHGYTF. In DNA, the CDR3 is TGTGCCAGCAGTTTACCGGTCGGACAGATTTCCCATGGCTACACCTTC.